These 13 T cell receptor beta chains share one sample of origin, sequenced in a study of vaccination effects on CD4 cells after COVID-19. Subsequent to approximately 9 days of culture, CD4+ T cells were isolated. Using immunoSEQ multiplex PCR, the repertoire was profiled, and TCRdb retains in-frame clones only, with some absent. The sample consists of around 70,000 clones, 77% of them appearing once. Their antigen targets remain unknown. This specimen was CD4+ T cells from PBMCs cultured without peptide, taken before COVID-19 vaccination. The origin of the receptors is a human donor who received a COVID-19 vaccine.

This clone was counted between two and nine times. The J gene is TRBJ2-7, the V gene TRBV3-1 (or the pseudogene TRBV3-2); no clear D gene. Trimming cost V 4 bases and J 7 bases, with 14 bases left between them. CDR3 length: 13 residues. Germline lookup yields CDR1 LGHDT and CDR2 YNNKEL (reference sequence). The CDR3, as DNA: TGTGCCAGCAGCCGGATTGGCGGTGAGGAGCAGTACGTC. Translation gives CASSRIGGEEQYV.

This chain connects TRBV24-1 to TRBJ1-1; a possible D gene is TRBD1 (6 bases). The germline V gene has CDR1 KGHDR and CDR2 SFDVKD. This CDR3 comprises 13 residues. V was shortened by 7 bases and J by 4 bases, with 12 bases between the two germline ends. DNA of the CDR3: TGTGCCACCAGGGGGGCGTCGGGCACTGAAGCTTTCTTT. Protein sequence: CATRGASGTEAFF.

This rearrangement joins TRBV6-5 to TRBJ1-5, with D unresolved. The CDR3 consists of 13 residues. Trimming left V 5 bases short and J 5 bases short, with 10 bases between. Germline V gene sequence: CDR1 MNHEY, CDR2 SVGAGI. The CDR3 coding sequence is TGTGCCAGCAGTCATACGCGGGATCAGCCCCAGCATTTT. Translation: CASSHTRDQPQHF.

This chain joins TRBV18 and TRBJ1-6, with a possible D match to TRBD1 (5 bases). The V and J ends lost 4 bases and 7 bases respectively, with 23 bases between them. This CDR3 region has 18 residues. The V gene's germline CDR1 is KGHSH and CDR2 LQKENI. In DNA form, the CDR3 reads TGTGCCAGCTCACTAAGAACCCTTGGGCAGGGTAGCAATTCACCCCTCCACTTT. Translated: CASSLRTLGQGSNSPLHF.

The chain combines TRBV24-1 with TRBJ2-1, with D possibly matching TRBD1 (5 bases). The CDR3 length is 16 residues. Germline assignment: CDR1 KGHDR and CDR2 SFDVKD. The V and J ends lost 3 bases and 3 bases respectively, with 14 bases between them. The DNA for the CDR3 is TGTGCCACCAGTGATGCGCCTGGGGCAGACTACAATGAGCAGTTCTTC. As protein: CATSDAPGADYNEQFF.

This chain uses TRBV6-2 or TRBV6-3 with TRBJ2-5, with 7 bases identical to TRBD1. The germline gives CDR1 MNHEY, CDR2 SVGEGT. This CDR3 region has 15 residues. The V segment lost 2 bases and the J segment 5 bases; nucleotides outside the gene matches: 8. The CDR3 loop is CASSYTNRGRETQYF. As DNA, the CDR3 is TGTGCCAGCAGTTACACGAACAGGGGTAGGGAGACCCAGTACTTC.

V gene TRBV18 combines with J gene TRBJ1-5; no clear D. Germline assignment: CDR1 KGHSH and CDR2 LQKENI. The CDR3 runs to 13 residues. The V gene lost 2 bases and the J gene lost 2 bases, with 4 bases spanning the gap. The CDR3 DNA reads TGTGCCAGCTCACCAGGGGGCAATCAGCCCCAGCATTTT. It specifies CASSPGGNQPQHF.

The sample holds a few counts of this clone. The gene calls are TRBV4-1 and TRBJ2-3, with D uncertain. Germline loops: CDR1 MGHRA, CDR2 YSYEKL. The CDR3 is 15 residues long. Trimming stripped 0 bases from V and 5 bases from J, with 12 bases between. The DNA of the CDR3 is TGCGCCAGCAGCCAAGACACGGCTTCCTTAGATACGCAGTATTTT. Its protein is CASSQDTASLDTQYF.

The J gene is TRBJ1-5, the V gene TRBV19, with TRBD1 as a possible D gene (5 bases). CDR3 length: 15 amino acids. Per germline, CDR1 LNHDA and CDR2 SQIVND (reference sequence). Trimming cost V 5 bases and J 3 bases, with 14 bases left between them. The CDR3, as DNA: TGTGCCAGTAGTTCGGGGCGGTTGATCAATCAGCCCCAGCATTTT. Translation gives CASSSGRLINQPQHF. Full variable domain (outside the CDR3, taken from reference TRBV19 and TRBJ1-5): DGGITQSPKYLFRKEGQNVTLSCEQNLNHDAMYWYRQDPGQGLRLIYYSQIVNDFQKGDIAEGYSVSREKKESFPLTVTSAQKNPTAFYLCASSSGRLINQPQHFGDGTRLSIL.

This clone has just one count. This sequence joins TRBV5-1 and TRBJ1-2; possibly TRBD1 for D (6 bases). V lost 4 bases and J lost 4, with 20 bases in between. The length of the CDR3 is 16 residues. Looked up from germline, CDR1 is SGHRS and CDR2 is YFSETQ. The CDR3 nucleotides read TGCGCCAGCAGCCGGGGGGGGCAGTCCCTTGGCTATGGCTACACCTTC. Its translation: CASSRGGQSLGYGYTF. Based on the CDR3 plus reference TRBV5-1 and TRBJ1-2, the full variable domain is KAGVTQTPRYLIKTRGQQVTLSCSPISGHRSVSWYQQTPGQGLQFLFEYFSETQRNKGNFPGRFSGRQFSNSRSEMNVSTLELGDSALYLCASSRGGQSLGYGYTFGSGTRLTVV.

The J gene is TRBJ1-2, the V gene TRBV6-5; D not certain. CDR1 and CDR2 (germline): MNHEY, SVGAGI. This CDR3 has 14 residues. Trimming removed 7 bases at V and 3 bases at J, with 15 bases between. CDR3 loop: CASTGPEVYYGYTF. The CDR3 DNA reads TGTGCCAGCACCGGGCCGGAGGTTTACTATGGCTACACCTTC.

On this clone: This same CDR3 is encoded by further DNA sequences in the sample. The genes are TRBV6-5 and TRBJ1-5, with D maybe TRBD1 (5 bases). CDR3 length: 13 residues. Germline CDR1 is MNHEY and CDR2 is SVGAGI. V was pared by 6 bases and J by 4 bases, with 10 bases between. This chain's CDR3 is CASSRDGNQPQHF. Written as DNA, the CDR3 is TGTGCCAGCAGCCGGGACGGGAATCAGCCCCAGCATTTT.

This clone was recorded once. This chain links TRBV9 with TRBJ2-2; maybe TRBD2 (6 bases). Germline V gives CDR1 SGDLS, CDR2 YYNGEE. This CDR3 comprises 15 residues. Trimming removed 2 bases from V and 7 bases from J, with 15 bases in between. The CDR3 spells CASSVEGNRNGELFF. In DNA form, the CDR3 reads TGTGCCAGCAGCGTGGAGGGAAACAGGAACGGGGAGCTGTTTTTT. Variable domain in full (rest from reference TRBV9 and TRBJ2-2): DSGVTQTPKHLITATGQRVTLRCSPRSGDLSVYWYQQSLDQGLQFLIQYYNGEERAKGNILERFSAQQFPDLHSELNLSSLELGDSALYFCASSVEGNRNGELFFGEGSRLTVL.